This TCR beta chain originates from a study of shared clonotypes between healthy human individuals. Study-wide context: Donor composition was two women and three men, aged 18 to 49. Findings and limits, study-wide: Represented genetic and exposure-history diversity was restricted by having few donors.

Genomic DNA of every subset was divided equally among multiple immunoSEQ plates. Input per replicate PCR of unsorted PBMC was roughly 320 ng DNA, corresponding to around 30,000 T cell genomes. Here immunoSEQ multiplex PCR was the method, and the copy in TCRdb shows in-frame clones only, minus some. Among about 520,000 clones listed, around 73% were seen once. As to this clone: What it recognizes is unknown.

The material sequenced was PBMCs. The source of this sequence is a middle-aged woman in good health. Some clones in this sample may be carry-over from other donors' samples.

The CDR3 bases are TGTGCCAGCAGTCGGACAGGGGCCCGTTTTCGCGTC. Encoded protein: CASSRTGARFRV. The chain has TRBV6-4 and TRBJ2-7; 9 positions agree with TRBD1. This CDR3 region has 12 residues. Germline-derived CDR1 and CDR2 are MRHNA and SNTAGT.